Each of the 22 T cell receptor beta chains below was sequenced from the same sample in a study of shared clonotypes between healthy human individuals. Naive CD8 cells lacked CD45RO, underwent positive selection for CCR7 and left out terminally differentiated effector memory CD45RA+ cells. The protocol was immunoSEQ multiplex PCR, while the TCRdb copy is restricted to in-frame clones and leaves out a portion. The repertoire holds a few million clones, with about 94% as singletons. What was sequenced was naive CD8+ T cells from PBMCs. The receptors were gathered from a man in his late teens or twenties in good health. Some clones in this sample may be carry-over from other donors' samples.

V gene TRBV7-9 combines with J gene TRBJ1-1; maybe TRBD1 (5 bases). Germline lookup yields CDR1 SEHNR and CDR2 FQNEAQ (reference sequence). The CDR3 extends over 13 amino acids. Trimming pared 4 bases from V and 6 bases from J, leaving 12 bases between. The CDR3 protein is CASSSEGWAEAFF. The CDR3 DNA is TGTGCCAGCAGCTCCGAGGGGTGGGCTGAAGCTTTCTTT.

This chain uses TRBV6-1 with TRBJ2-5; D perhaps matches TRBD2 (7 bases). This CDR3 spans 17 amino acids. V was shortened by 0 bases and J by 5 bases, with 19 bases between the two germline ends. CDR1 MNHNS and CDR2 SASEGT come from the germline V gene. The CDR3 DNA is TGTGCCAGCAGTGAAGCGCCGGGCCGCGGGGGCCAGGAGACCCAGTACTTC. This translates into CASSEAPGRGGQETQYF.

This rearrangement joins TRBV28 to TRBJ1-5; D uncertain. Trimming removed 3 bases at V and 0 bases at J, with 9 bases between. The CDR3 is 15 amino acids. In germline, CDR1 is MDHEN, CDR2 SYDVKM. In DNA, the CDR3 is TGTGCCAGCAGTTTGAGCAGCTTTAGCAATCAGCCCCAGCATTTT. Protein product: CASSLSSFSNQPQHF.

Here the CDR3 reads CASSEEIGQGVVTEAFF. The DNA of the CDR3 is TGTGCCAGCAGTGAAGAGATCGGACAGGGGGTTGTCACTGAAGCTTTCTTT. The rearrangement links TRBV6-1 to TRBJ1-1; 10 nucleotides line up with TRBD1. The germline V gene encodes CDR1 MNHNS and CDR2 SASEGT. The ends lost 1 base at V and 4 bases at J; junction bases unmatched: 9. The CDR3 consists of 17 residues.

This rearrangement joins TRBV5-1 to TRBJ1-2; possibly TRBD1 for D (6 bases). Germline CDR1 and CDR2: SGHRS and YFSETQ. The germline V and J ends were trimmed by 0 bases and 8 bases, with 20 bases remaining between them. The CDR3 totals 16 residues. The DNA of the CDR3 is TGCGCCAGCAGCTTGGTAGGGACACCCCTCGGAAACGGCTACACCTTC. Its protein product is CASSLVGTPLGNGYTF.

J is TRBJ2-7 and V is TRBV5-8, with 11 nucleotides matching TRBD2. Germline-derived CDR1 and CDR2 are SGHTS and YDEGEE. V was clipped by 0 bases and J by 0 bases; unmatched bases: 5. This CDR3 has 17 residues. CDR3 in amino acids: CASSLGLAGQTSYEQYF. CDR3 nucleotide sequence: TGTGCCAGCAGCTTGGGACTAGCGGGACAAACCTCCTACGAGCAGTACTTC.

On this clone: Different DNA sequences within this sample yield the same CDR3. V gene TRBV19 combines with J gene TRBJ1-1; no clear D. The germline CDR1 and CDR2 sequences are LNHDA and SQIVND (reference sequence). With 3 bases removed from V and 1 base from J, the gap between germline ends came to 9 bases. There are 14 residues in the CDR3. Here the CDR3 reads CASSIGRQNTEAFF. The CDR3 DNA reads as TGTGCCAGTAGTATCGGCAGGCAGAACACTGAAGCTTTCTTT.

The V gene is TRBV7-6, the J gene TRBJ2-2, with TRBD1 identical over 7 bases. Trimming cost V 5 bases and J 4 bases; bases outside gene matches: 13. The germline gives CDR1 SGHVS, CDR2 FNYEAQ. The CDR3 loop spans 17 amino acids. CDR3 loop: CASSPSTGTDFTGELFF. The CDR3 DNA reads TGTGCCAGCAGCCCTTCGACAGGGACGGACTTCACCGGGGAGCTGTTTTTT.

Note on this clone: Other DNA sequences from this sample encode an identical CDR3 as well. The CDR3 is CATSGSRGNQPQHF. As DNA, the CDR3 is TGTGCCACCAGCGGATCACGGGGCAATCAGCCCCAGCATTTT. V gene TRBV15 combines with J gene TRBJ1-5, with D hard to call. The CDR3 loop spans 14 amino acids. Germline-derived CDR1 and CDR2 are LNHNV and YYDKDF (reference sequence). Deletions cut 5 bases from V and 2 bases from J, with 10 bases between. Combining the CDR3 with reference TRBV15 and TRBJ1-5 gives the whole variable domain DAMVIQNPRYQVTQFGKPVTLSCSQTLNHNVMYWYQQKSSQAPKLLFHYYDKDFNNEADTPDNFQSRRPNTSFCFLDIRSPGLGDTAMYLCATSGSRGNQPQHFGDGTRLSIL.

The chain links TRBV2 to TRBJ1-5, with a weak D call TRBD1 (5 bases). Germline lookup yields CDR1 SNHLY and CDR2 FYNNEI. CDR3 length: 18 residues. V was pared by 8 bases and J by 4 bases, with 27 bases between. CDR3 region: CASSPMVLRGLSNQPQHF. The CDR3 DNA follows: TGTGCCAGCTCCCCGATGGTTCTTCGGGGCTTATCTAATCAGCCCCAGCATTTT.

The chain combines TRBV7-9 with TRBJ2-5; 8 bases align to TRBD2. The ends lost 5 bases at V and 4 bases at J; junction bases unmatched: 12. Germline CDR1 reads SEHNR; CDR2 reads FQNEAQ (reference sequence). The CDR3 totals 16 residues. The CDR3 DNA follows: TGTGCCAGCAGCGCTCAGCGAGCGGGAGTCGGAGAGACCCAGTACTTC. This sequence encodes CASSAQRAGVGETQYF.

The chain employs TRBV9 and TRBJ2-1; 9 bases agree with TRBD2. Germline assignment: CDR1 SGDLS and CDR2 YYNGEE. The J segment lost 5 bases and the V segment lost 0 bases, leaving 6 bases of the junction unmatched. The CDR3 is 16 residues long. For the CDR3, the DNA is TGTGCCAGCAGCGTAGCTATAGCGGGGGCGAACAATGAGCAGTTCTTC. It specifies CASSVAIAGANNEQFF.

In regard to this clone: In the same sample, other DNA sequences code for this CDR3. V and J are TRBV27 and TRBJ2-7; 11 bases fit TRBD2. From germline, CDR1 is MNHEY and CDR2 SMNVEV (reference sequence). The V segment lost 3 bases and the J segment 4 bases; nucleotides outside the gene matches: 5. The CDR3 spans 15 residues. The CDR3 region is CASSFSGRAGYEQYF. CDR3 sequence (DNA): TGTGCCAGCAGTTTTAGCGGGAGGGCCGGATACGAGCAGTACTTC.

The genes are TRBV10-2 and TRBJ2-7, with a possible D match to TRBD1 (5 bases). The V end was cut by 5 bases, the J end by 3 bases, with 8 bases between. There are 12 residues in the CDR3. Per the germline V gene, CDR1 is WSHSY and CDR2 is SAAADI. The CDR3 protein is CASSPGNYEQYF. CDR3 coding DNA: TGCGCCAGCAGTCCAGGGAACTACGAGCAGTACTTC.

The chain is built from TRBV6-1 and TRBJ2-6; D assignment may be TRBD1 or TRBD2 (5 bases each). Germline V lookup: CDR1 MNHNS, CDR2 SASEGT. The length of the CDR3 is 16 residues. Trimming removed 1 base at V and 2 bases at J, with 9 bases between. This chain's CDR3 is CASSEGWGTGANVLTF. CDR3 nucleotide sequence: TGTGCCAGCAGTGAAGGGTGGGGGACTGGGGCCAACGTCCTGACTTTC.

J is TRBJ2-7 and V is TRBV7-2; 7 bases match TRBD1. J was trimmed by 3 bases and V by 1 base; bases with no gene match: 15. Germline CDR1 reads SGHTA; CDR2 reads FQGNSA. The CDR3 contains 18 residues. CDR3 sequence: CASSLVVRSRTGSYEQYF. In DNA form, the CDR3 reads TGTGCCAGCAGCTTAGTGGTTAGGTCGAGGACAGGAAGCTACGAGCAGTACTTC.

The V gene is TRBV7-8, the J gene TRBJ1-2, with 10 nucleotides matching TRBD1. Losses at the gene ends were 5 bases for V and 3 bases for J; bases not matched to a gene: 3. CDR3 size: 14 residues. The germline gives CDR1 SGHVS, CDR2 FQNEAQ. DNA for the CDR3: TGTGCCAGCAGCCCCGACAGGGGGCACTATGGCTACACCTTC. Encoded protein: CASSPDRGHYGYTF.

The table lists this clone with a count of one. The rearrangement uses TRBV7-2 and TRBJ2-7, with D tentatively TRBD1 (5 bases). Trimming pared 2 bases from V and 2 bases from J, leaving 13 bases between. The germline V gene encodes CDR1 SGHTA and CDR2 FQGNSA. The CDR3 is 15 residues long. This CDR3 is CASSLRQTLAYEQYF. As DNA, the CDR3 is TGTGCCAGCAGCTTACGACAGACCTTAGCCTACGAGCAGTACTTC.

The J gene is TRBJ2-5, the V gene TRBV19; 12 bases line up with TRBD2. CDR3 length equals 15 residues. V trimming: 3 bases; J trimming: 4 bases; junction bases outside the gene matches: 3. Germline loops: CDR1 LNHDA, CDR2 SQIVND (reference sequence). The CDR3 DNA follows: TGTGCCAGTAGTATGGGACTAGCGGGTATAGAGACCCAGTACTTC. Translating gives CASSMGLAGIETQYF.

CDR3 nucleotide sequence: TGTGCCAGCAGCTTGTGGGGGCACGAGCAGTACTTC. Translation: CASSLWGHEQYF. The V gene is TRBV5-5, the J gene TRBJ2-7; D is perhaps TRBD1 (6 bases). Trimming left V 1 base short and J 5 bases short, with 7 bases between. This CDR3 is 12 amino acids long. Germline assignment: CDR1 SGHKS and CDR2 YYEKEE (reference sequence).

V and J are TRBV27 and TRBJ2-4, with TRBD1 as a possible D gene (5 bases). The V and J ends lost 5 bases and 3 bases respectively, with 17 bases between them. Germline lookup yields CDR1 MNHEY and CDR2 SMNVEV (reference sequence). This CDR3 spans 16 amino acids. The CDR3: CASSPSWGESKNIQYF. In DNA form, the CDR3 reads TGTGCCAGCAGTCCTTCGTGGGGCGAAAGCAAAAACATTCAGTACTTC.

The V gene is TRBV4-3, the J gene TRBJ1-3; D not resolved. CDR3 length: 15 residues. The germline gives CDR1 LGHNA, CDR2 YSLEER. The V gene lost 1 base and the J gene lost 4 bases, with 11 bases spanning the gap. CDR3 residues: CASSQGRTGGNTIYF. The CDR3 DNA sequence: TGCGCCAGCAGCCAAGGTCGGACGGGGGGAAACACCATATATTTT.